The sequence of this TCR beta chain was determined in a study of blood T cell repertoires in COVID-19. Study-wide context: Spain, Italy and the United States supplied samples that represented acute and convalescent COVID-19.

In the authors' methods: The assay estimated nucleated cells by amplifying reference gene primers. The data were produced by immunoSEQ multiplex PCR, yet TCRdb's version contains in-frame clones alone and is incomplete. The V and J calls and the clone size are those of that table, but D and trimming were determined from the DNA. The sample includes about 100,000 clones, 80% of them seen just once. This clone has just a few counts. This receptor was obtained from a man in his 70s with active or convalescent COVID-19. Sequencing input: peripheral blood.

The CDR3 region has the DNA TGTGCCAGCAGCCAAGACGGGTTCTCTGGAAACACCATATATTTT. This encodes CASSQDGFSGNTIYF. The chain uses TRBV14 and TRBJ1-3; D remains ambiguous. The CDR3 runs to 15 residues. In germline, CDR1 is SGHDN, CDR2 FVKESK. V lost 0 bases and J 0 bases, leaving 6 bases between the germline ends.